This T cell receptor (beta chain) was obtained from a study of T cells in Graves' hyperthyroidism and ophthalmopathy. The CDR3 totals 12 residues. Looked up from germline, CDR1 is SGDLS and CDR2 is YYNGEE. Trimming stripped 7 bases from V and 3 bases from J, with 7 bases between. Template material for amplifying TCR beta CDR3 regions consisted of RNA transcripts. First-round RT-PCR with HTBI primers amplified the TCR CDR3 region. TCRdb called the multiplex PCR reads again in MiXCR, with one record for every CDR3 protein. This repertoire shows around 600,000 distinct CDR3 sequences, roughly 14% found once; its top ten account for less than 9.5%. Stable disease denoted Graves' hyperthyroidism without ophthalmopathy progression within 18 months. Investigators excluded patients with uncontrolled infection, other autoimmune disease, pregnancy or lactation.

J is TRBJ2-2 and V is TRBV9; D gene unclear. Sample: blood. This receptor was identified in a woman in her 30s with Graves' hyperthyroidism. CDR3 in DNA: TGTGCCAGCCGGCAGGACACCGGGGAGCTGTTTTTT. Encoded protein: CASRQDTGELFF.